A selection of T cell receptor beta chains follows, all from one sample in a study of blood T cell repertoires in COVID-19. TCRdb keeps only in-frame clones here, not all; method: immunoSEQ multiplex PCR. The profile shows roughly 140,000 clones, more than 70% of them singletons. Specimen: peripheral blood. The origin of the receptors is a woman between 45 and 65 years old with acute or convalescent COVID-19. Both conserved end residues are part of each CDR3. A D gene is named only where the DNA matches it firmly. Clone size is given for some rows only: seen once, a few or many times, or a class if the clone is expanded.

clone_size: -
v_call: TRBV11-2
d_call: -
j_call: TRBJ1-3
cdr3_nt: TGTGCCAGCAGCTTACAGGCGGGGGGAGGAAACACCATATATTTT
cdr3_aa: CASSLQAGGGNTIYF

clone_size: -
v_call: TRBV6-2/TRBV6-3
d_call: TRBD1
j_call: TRBJ1-4
cdr3_nt: TGTGCCAGCAGTTACCAGACAGGGGGGAATGAAAAACTGTTTTTT
cdr3_aa: CASSYQTGGNEKLFF

clone_size: -
v_call: TRBV9
d_call: -
j_call: TRBJ2-3
cdr3_nt: TGTGCCAGCAGCGTAGCTCCGTCCACAGATACGCAGTATTTT
cdr3_aa: CASSVAPSTDTQYF

clone_size: -
v_call: TRBV18
d_call: -
j_call: TRBJ1-4
cdr3_nt: TGTGCCAGCTCACCCAGGGCAGGGATGGATGAAAAACTGTTTTTT
cdr3_aa: CASSPRAGMDEKLFF

clone_size: few
v_call: TRBV28
d_call: -
j_call: TRBJ1-4
cdr3_nt: TGTGCCAGCAGTCTTAGGTCCCTTGGCGGGGCGCAGAGTGAAAAACTGTTTTTT
cdr3_aa: CASSLRSLGGAQSEKLFF

clone_size: -
v_call: TRBV4-2
d_call: TRBD1
j_call: TRBJ1-2
cdr3_nt: TGTGCCAGCAGCCGGACAGGTTATGGCTACACCTTC
cdr3_aa: CASSRTGYGYTF

clone_size: -
v_call: TRBV19
d_call: TRBD1
j_call: TRBJ1-6
cdr3_nt: TGTGCCAGTAGTCTCTTGGAGGGGGCAGGATCACCCCTCCACTTT
cdr3_aa: CASSLLEGAGSPLHF

clone_size: once
v_call: TRBV27
d_call: -
j_call: TRBJ2-7
cdr3_nt: TGTGCCAGCAGTTTTCTCGAACGGGGCGAGCAGTACTTC
cdr3_aa: CASSFLERGEQYF

clone_size: once
v_call: TRBV12-3/TRBV12-4
d_call: TRBD1
j_call: TRBJ1-2
cdr3_nt: TGTGCCAGCAGAAGGCCAGGGGGCTATGGCTACACCTTC
cdr3_aa: CASRRPGGYGYTF

clone_size: once
v_call: TRBV9
d_call: TRBD1
j_call: TRBJ1-2
cdr3_nt: TGTGCCAGCAGCCCGACAGGGACGTATGGCTACACCTTC
cdr3_aa: CASSPTGTYGYTF

clone_size: -
v_call: TRBV6-4
d_call: -
j_call: TRBJ1-1
cdr3_nt: TGTGCCAGCAGTGACTCGAGCGGGAACACTGAAGCTTTCTTT
cdr3_aa: CASSDSSGNTEAFF